The source of this T cell receptor (beta chain) is a study of T cells after yellow fever vaccination. Study in general: SMART-Seq v4 Ultra Low Input prepared the low-cell-number fractions.

At least ten counts were recorded for this clonotype. The CDR3 spans 13 residues. J was trimmed by 7 bases and V by 2 bases; bases with no gene match: 6. Germline-derived CDR1 and CDR2 are SGHRS and YFSETQ. TCRdb itself ran the 5' RACE reads through MiXCR, one entry per CDR3 protein. Among under 350,000 distinct CDR3 sequences listed, over 4% were seen once. The V call is TRBV5-1, the J call TRBJ2-7, with TRBD1 matching 7 bases. The sequenced sample was PBMCs, obtained 5 days after the yellow fever booster vaccination. The sequence was collected from a man younger than 30 who received the YFV17D yellow fever vaccine. The CDR3 here is CASSFQDRIEQYF. CDR3 coding DNA: TGCGCCAGCAGCTTCCAGGACAGGATAGAGCAGTACTTC.